This passage covers 15 T cell receptor beta chains from one sample sequenced in a study of cytomegalovirus exposure and HLA in healthy donors. Amplification used 60 Vbeta primers and 13 Jbeta primers. TCRdb's copy holds only in-frame clones and misses some; the assay was immunoSEQ multiplex PCR. Seen here are 100,000 to 150,000 clones, around 85% observed once, and the top ten hold more than 1.5%. The specimen sequenced was PBMCs. The receptors were sampled from a boy aged 5 to 17 in good health and CMV-seronegative.

This clone has just one count. The V and J genes are TRBV5-6 and TRBJ2-3; a possible D gene is TRBD1 (5 bases). Germline loops: CDR1 SGHDT, CDR2 YYEEEE. CDR3 length equals 14 residues. Trimming left V 4 bases short and J 3 bases short, with 12 bases between. CDR3 protein: CASSQGPVTDTQYF. CDR3 in DNA: TGTGCCAGCAGCCAGGGTCCCGTGACAGATACGCAGTATTTT. The full variable domain, rest sourced from reference TRBV5-6 and TRBJ2-3, is DAGVTQSPTHLIKTRGQQVTLRCSPKSGHDTVSWYQQALGQGPQFIFQYYEEEERQRGNFPDRFSGHQFPNYSSELNVNALLLGDSALYLCASSQGPVTDTQYFGPGTRLTVL.

This clone has only one observation. This chain joins TRBV7-2 and TRBJ2-1; D is undetermined. Trimming took off 1 base at V and 5 bases at J, with 9 bases between the two ends. Germline CDR1 reads SGHTA; CDR2 reads FQGNSA. The CDR3 extends over 14 amino acids. In DNA form, the CDR3 reads TGTGCCAGCAGCTTAGTTTACCGGGACAATGAGCAGTTCTTC. Its protein is CASSLVYRDNEQFF.

V is TRBV5-1 and J is TRBJ2-2; 14 positions match TRBD2. CDR1 and CDR2 (germline): SGHRS, YFSETQ. The CDR3 has 17 amino acids. Germline trimming cut 3 bases from V and 7 bases from J; bases unmatched to any gene: 8. The CDR3: CASSSGTSGSPNGELFF. CDR3 in DNA: TGCGCCAGCAGCTCCGGGACTAGCGGGAGTCCGAACGGGGAGCTGTTTTTT.

The gene calls are TRBV9 and TRBJ2-1, with D tentatively TRBD1 (6 bases). Germline V lookup: CDR1 SGDLS, CDR2 YYNGEE. Between the trimmed V and J ends, which lost 4 bases and 0 bases, there was a span of 11 bases. CDR3 length: 15 amino acids. The CDR3 nucleotides are TGTGCCAGCAGCACACAGGGTAGCTCCTACAATGAGCAGTTCTTC. Its translation: CASSTQGSSYNEQFF.

The CDR3 nucleotides read TGTGCCAGTAGTGCGCTAGCGGGAGGGGTGTCCGAGCAGTACTTC. Protein: CASSALAGGVSEQYF. The chain is built from TRBV19 and TRBJ2-7; 12 bases are shared with TRBD2. This CDR3 is 15 amino acids long. CDR1 is LNHDA, CDR2 SQIVND, per germline (reference sequence). Trimming cost V 5 bases and J 6 bases; bases outside gene matches: 8.

CDR3 protein: CASSPTGTNTGELFF. The CDR3 DNA sequence: TGCGCCAGCAGCCCGACAGGGACGAACACCGGGGAGCTGTTTTTT. The genes are TRBV5-1 and TRBJ2-2; 7 bases align to TRBD1. The trim removed 4 bases at V and 0 bases at J, leaving 3 bases unmatched. The CDR3 is 15 residues long. Germline values: CDR1 SGHRS, CDR2 YFSETQ.

CDR3 residues: CASKVIGAYNEQFF. The CDR3, as DNA: TGTGCCAGTAAAGTAATAGGGGCATACAATGAGCAGTTCTTC. The V gene is TRBV19, the J gene TRBJ2-1; maybe TRBD1 (5 bases). The CDR3 spans 14 residues. The germline V gene encodes CDR1 LNHDA and CDR2 SQIVND (reference sequence). V was trimmed by 7 bases and J by 4 bases, leaving 14 bases between them.

CDR3 in amino acids: CASRSGSEETQYF. The CDR3 bases are TGTGCCAGCAGGAGCGGGAGTGAAGAGACCCAGTACTTC. V usage is TRBV7-9 and J usage is TRBJ2-5; 8 nucleotides agree with TRBD2. This CDR3 is 13 amino acids long. Losses at the gene ends were 6 bases for V and 3 bases for J; bases not matched to a gene: 3. The V gene's germline CDR1 is SEHNR and CDR2 FQNEAQ (reference sequence). The whole variable domain, filled in from reference TRBV7-9 and TRBJ2-5, reads DTGVSQNPRHKITKRGQNVTFRCDPISEHNRLYWYRQTLGQGPEFLTYFQNEAQLEKSRLLSDRFSAERPKGSFSTLEIQRTEQGDSAMYLCASRSGSEETQYFGPGTRLLVL.

This clone appeared a single time. This chain joins TRBV30 and TRBJ2-3; no reliable D call. The CDR3 runs 14 residues. Trimming removed 0 bases at V and 4 bases at J, with 11 bases between. Germline V CDR1 and CDR2: GTSNPN, SVGIG (reference sequence). As DNA, the CDR3 is TGTGCCTGGAGTGTAGCTCTTCCTCCAGATACGCAGTATTTT. Translated: CAWSVALPPDTQYF. Full variable domain (rest looked up from reference TRBV30 and TRBJ2-3): SQTIHQWPATLVQPVGSPLSLECTVEGTSNPNLYWYRQAAGRGLQLLFYSVGIGQISSEVPQNLSASRPQDRQFILSSKKLLLSDSGFYLCAWSVALPPDTQYFGPGTRLTVL.

The chain links TRBV7-3 to TRBJ2-6; weak D call: TRBD1 (6 bases). CDR1 SGHTA and CDR2 FQGTGA come from the germline V gene. V was clipped by 4 bases and J by 0 bases, with 16 bases between them. This CDR3 contains 18 residues. The CDR3 bases are TGTGCCAGCAGCTCTCCGGCAGGGGACCACTCTGGGGCCAACGTCCTGACTTTC. It is translated as CASSSPAGDHSGANVLTF.

This clone was observed a few times. V usage is TRBV6-5 and J usage is TRBJ2-2; perhaps TRBD1 as D (5 bases). With 4 bases removed from V and 4 bases from J, the gap between germline ends came to 10 bases. CDR1 and CDR2 (germline): MNHEY, SVGAGI. CDR3 size: 14 residues. For the CDR3, the DNA is TGTGCCAGCAGTTTGCAGGGTACCACCGGGGAGCTGTTTTTT. It yields the protein CASSLQGTTGELFF.

V and J are TRBV4-3 and TRBJ2-1, with 8 nucleotides matching TRBD1. This CDR3 is 16 amino acids long. The ends lost 1 base at V and 12 bases at J; junction bases unmatched: 14. Germline CDR1 is LGHNA and CDR2 is YSLEER. Here the CDR3 reads CASSQAAAGQVQGQFF. In DNA, the CDR3 is TGCGCCAGCAGCCAAGCCGCGGCGGGACAGGTCCAGGGGCAGTTCTTC.

Here the CDR3 reads CASSLAKTGGFGTEAFF. Here the CDR3 DNA reads TGCGCCAGCAGCTTGGCCAAGACAGGGGGATTTGGCACTGAAGCTTTCTTT. V is TRBV5-1 and J is TRBJ1-1; 9 nucleotides line up with TRBD1. Trimming cost V 0 bases and J 4 bases; bases outside gene matches: 10. Germline CDR1 is SGHRS and CDR2 is YFSETQ. CDR3 length: 17 amino acids.

The V and J genes are TRBV5-1 and TRBJ1-2; TRBD1 matches 7 bases. CDR3 length: 14 amino acids. V gave up 4 bases and J gave up 4 bases; unmatched junction bases: 7. Germline V gene data show CDR1 as SGHRS and CDR2 as YFSETQ. The CDR3 loop is CASSPGTEVYGYTF. The CDR3 DNA sequence: TGCGCCAGCAGCCCAGGGACAGAGGTCTATGGCTACACCTTC.

The rearrangement uses TRBV9 and TRBJ2-3, with D maybe TRBD2 (5 bases). V dropped 4 bases and J dropped 0 bases, with 15 bases sitting between them. CDR1 and CDR2 from the germline V gene are SGDLS and YYNGEE. The CDR3 has 16 amino acids. This CDR3 is CASSTRTDSSTDTQYF. The CDR3 DNA reads TGTGCCAGCAGCACTAGGACCGACTCTAGCACAGATACGCAGTATTTT.